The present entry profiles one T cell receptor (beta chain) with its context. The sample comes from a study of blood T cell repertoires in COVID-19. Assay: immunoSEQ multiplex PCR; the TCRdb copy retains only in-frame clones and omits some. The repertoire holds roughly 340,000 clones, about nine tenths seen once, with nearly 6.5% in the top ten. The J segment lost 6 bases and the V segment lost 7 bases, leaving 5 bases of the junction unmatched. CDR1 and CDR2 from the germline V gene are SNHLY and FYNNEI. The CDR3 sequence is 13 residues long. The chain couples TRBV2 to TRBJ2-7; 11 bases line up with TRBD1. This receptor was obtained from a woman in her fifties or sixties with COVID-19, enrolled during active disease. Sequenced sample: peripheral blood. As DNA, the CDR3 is TGTGCCAGCAATTTCGGGACAGGGGGCGAGCAGTACTTC. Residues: CASNFGTGGEQYF.